The 13 T cell receptor beta chains in this list originate from one sample, sequenced in a study of blood T cell repertoires in COVID-19. TCRdb keeps only in-frame clones here, not all; method: immunoSEQ multiplex PCR. Seen here are some 140,000 clones, under 80% observed once, and the top ten hold around 13%. Sequences were obtained from peripheral blood. These receptors all stem from an older man with acute or convalescent COVID-19.

This clone showed up just a few times. The CDR3 nucleotides read TGTGCCAGCAGCCAAGAAACAGGGAGCACTGAAGCTTTCTTT. It is translated as CASSQETGSTEAFF. The chain has TRBV3-1 (or the pseudogene TRBV3-2) and TRBJ1-1, with D tentatively TRBD1 (6 bases). The CDR3 loop spans 14 amino acids. V was pared by 0 bases and J by 4 bases, with 9 bases between. Per the germline V gene, CDR1 is LGHDT and CDR2 is YNNKEL (reference sequence).

This rearrangement joins TRBV7-9 to TRBJ2-5, with TRBD1 matching over 9 bases. V was pared by 5 bases and J by 4 bases, with 11 bases of the junction left unmatched. Germline values: CDR1 SEHNR, CDR2 FQNEAQ (reference sequence). This CDR3 region has 16 residues. Here the CDR3 DNA reads TGTGCCAGCAGCCCTCAATCACAGGGGGCGGGAGAGACCCAGTACTTC. Amino acids: CASSPQSQGAGETQYF.

The chain is built from TRBV27 and TRBJ1-6, with 9 bases matching TRBD1. Unmatched junction bases numbered 8, after V lost 6 bases and J lost 11 bases. This CDR3 is built from 14 residues. CDR1 is MNHEY, CDR2 SMNVEV, per germline (reference sequence). This chain's CDR3 is CASSPGDRVAPLHF. The DNA of the CDR3 is TGTGCCAGCAGCCCAGGGGACAGGGTGGCACCCCTCCACTTT.

The gene calls are TRBV4-2 and TRBJ1-4; 8 nucleotides agree with TRBD1. With 3 bases clipped from V and 8 bases from J, the junction kept 8 bases outside the gene matches. The CDR3 contains 15 residues. Germline CDR1 LGHNA, CDR2 YNFKEQ. This CDR3 reads CASSQDRTGLEKLFF. The CDR3 region has the DNA TGTGCCAGCAGCCAGGACAGGACAGGGCTCGAAAAACTGTTTTTT.

This chain uses TRBV4-2 with TRBJ1-2; 12 bases line up with TRBD1. The CDR3 has 15 amino acids. CDR1 is LGHNA, CDR2 YNFKEQ, per germline. Losses at the gene ends were 0 bases for V and 9 bases for J; bases not matched to a gene: 5. The CDR3 coding sequence is TGTGCCAGCAGCCAAGATACCGGGACAGGGGGCAGCTACACCTTC. Translation gives CASSQDTGTGGSYTF.

In its sample, this clone was seen a few times. The V and J genes are TRBV5-1 and TRBJ1-2, with a weak D call TRBD1 (6 bases). Germline CDR1 is SGHRS and CDR2 is YFSETQ. The CDR3 has 16 residues. V lost 3 bases, J lost 6 bases, and 21 bases lay in between. The CDR3 loop reads CASSSGNEQGSHGYTF. The CDR3 coding sequence is TGCGCCAGCAGCTCCGGTAACGAACAGGGATCTCATGGCTACACCTTC. The full variable domain, its missing parts supplied by reference TRBV5-1 and TRBJ1-2, is KAGVTQTPRYLIKTRGQQVTLSCSPISGHRSVSWYQQTPGQGLQFLFEYFSETQRNKGNFPGRFSGRQFSNSRSEMNVSTLELGDSALYLCASSSGNEQGSHGYTFGSGTRLTVV.

The V call is TRBV7-2, the J call TRBJ1-2, with 7 bases matching TRBD1. Trimming cost V 5 bases and J 7 bases; bases outside gene matches: 7. This CDR3 comprises 13 residues. The germline CDR1 and CDR2 sequences are SGHTA and FQGNSA. CDR3 sequence: CASSLERQGGYTF. DNA of the CDR3: TGTGCCAGCAGCCTAGAAAGACAGGGTGGCTACACCTTC. The whole variable domain, filled in from reference TRBV7-2 and TRBJ1-2, reads GAGVSQSPSNKVTEKGKDVELRCDPISGHTALYWYRQSLGQGLEFLIYFQGNSAPDKSGLPSDRFSAERTGGSVSTLTIQRTQQEDSAVYLCASSLERQGGYTFGSGTRLTVV.

The chain is built from TRBV19 and TRBJ1-2, with a weak D call TRBD1 (6 bases). Deletions cut 4 bases from V and 0 bases from J, with 15 bases between. CDR1 is LNHDA, CDR2 SQIVND, per germline (reference sequence). This CDR3 contains 16 residues. The CDR3 coding sequence is TGTGCCAGTAGTACGACCTGGACAGTAGCTAACTATGGCTACACCTTC. As protein: CASSTTWTVANYGYTF.

The chain carries TRBV6-5 and TRBJ2-7, with D perhaps matching TRBD2 (5 bases). CDR1 and CDR2 from the germline V gene are MNHEY and SVGAGI. V dropped 0 bases and J dropped 4 bases, with 7 bases sitting between them. The CDR3 spans 13 residues. The DNA of the CDR3 is TGTGCCAGCAGTTACTCTTGGAGGTACGAGCAGTACTTC. It is translated as CASSYSWRYEQYF.

This clone was recorded once. The chain employs TRBV7-8 and TRBJ2-5; TRBD2 matches 12 bases. Germline loops: CDR1 SGHVS, CDR2 FQNEAQ. The CDR3 spans 17 residues. The J segment lost 4 bases and the V segment lost 0 bases, leaving 6 bases of the junction unmatched. CDR3 in DNA: TGTGCCAGCAGCTTAGCGCCGGTGACTAGCGGGGGAGAGACCCAGTACTTC. Translation: CASSLAPVTSGGETQYF.

The chain links TRBV5-1 to TRBJ2-7; the D gene is possibly TRBD1 (5 bases). Germline loops: CDR1 SGHRS, CDR2 YFSETQ. The CDR3 extends over 12 amino acids. Trimming stripped 6 bases from V and 4 bases from J, with 11 bases between. CDR3 bases: TGCGCCAGCACAGCAGGGATTTACGAGCAGTACTTC. Translating gives CASTAGIYEQYF. Combining the CDR3 with reference TRBV5-1 and TRBJ2-7 gives the whole variable domain KAGVTQTPRYLIKTRGQQVTLSCSPISGHRSVSWYQQTPGQGLQFLFEYFSETQRNKGNFPGRFSGRQFSNSRSEMNVSTLELGDSALYLCASTAGIYEQYFGPGTRLTVT.

The rearrangement uses TRBV28 and TRBJ1-4; 7 bases are a match to TRBD1. This CDR3 comprises 17 residues. Trimming cost V 2 bases and J 2 bases; bases outside gene matches: 8. CDR1 is MDHEN, CDR2 SYDVKM, per germline. The CDR3 DNA is TGTGCCAGCAGTTTAACCTACAGGGGACATACTAATGAAAAACTGTTTTTT. Amino acid sequence: CASSLTYRGHTNEKLFF.

Only one count was recorded for this clone. One end of the junction varies from germline; a read error may be responsible. The chain combines TRBV14 with TRBJ1-1, with no clear D. CDR3 length equals 13 residues. Germline CDR1 is SGHDN and CDR2 is FVKESK. This CDR3 is CASSQSWNSEAFF. In nucleotides, the CDR3 is TGTGCCAGCAGCCAATCTTGGAACAGTGAAGCTTTCTTT.